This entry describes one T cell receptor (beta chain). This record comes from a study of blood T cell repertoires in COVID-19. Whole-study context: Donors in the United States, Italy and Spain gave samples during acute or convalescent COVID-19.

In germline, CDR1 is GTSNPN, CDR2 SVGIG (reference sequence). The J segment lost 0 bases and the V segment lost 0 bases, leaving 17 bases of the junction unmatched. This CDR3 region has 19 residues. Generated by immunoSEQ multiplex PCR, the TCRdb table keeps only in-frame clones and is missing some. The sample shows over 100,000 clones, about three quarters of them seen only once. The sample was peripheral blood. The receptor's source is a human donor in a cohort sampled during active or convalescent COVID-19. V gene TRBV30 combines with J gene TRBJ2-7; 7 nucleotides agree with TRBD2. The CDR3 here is CAWSVAGSLSGANSYEQYF. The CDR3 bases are TGTGCCTGGAGTGTAGCGGGGTCACTAAGCGGCGCGAACTCCTACGAGCAGTACTTC.